One sample yielded the 24 T cell receptor beta chains listed below, sequenced in a study of cytomegalovirus exposure and HLA in healthy donors. The primer mix had 60 Vbeta and 13 Jbeta primers. Repertoires were generated with immunoSEQ multiplex PCR, while TCRdb's copy carries only in-frame clones and drops some. Its table records 220,000 or so clones. The specimen was PBMCs. The origin of the receptors is a girl aged 2 to 10 in good health and CMV-seropositive.

V usage is TRBV15 and J usage is TRBJ2-7; D is uncertain. Trimming pared 1 base from V and 6 bases from J, leaving 10 bases between. The germline CDR1 and CDR2 sequences are LNHNV and YYDKDF (reference sequence). The length of the CDR3 is 13 residues. This chain's CDR3 is CATSRGLGSEQYF. CDR3 coding DNA: TGTGCCACCAGCAGAGGTCTAGGCTCCGAGCAGTACTTC.

The chain uses TRBV7-6 and TRBJ2-1; 14 bases map to TRBD2. V shed 5 bases and J 8 bases; nucleotides not matched to a gene: 8. The CDR3 is 16 residues long. Germline CDR1 SGHVS, CDR2 FNYEAQ. CDR3 protein: CASSTRLAGGPDEQFF. CDR3 nucleotides: TGTGCCAGCAGCACTCGACTAGCGGGAGGGCCCGATGAGCAGTTCTTC.

The chain joins TRBV5-1 to TRBJ2-5; TRBD1 aligns across 8 bases. Gene TRBJ2-7 matches the end of the DNA better, so the J call may be wrong. The CDR3 contains 15 residues. The germline CDR1 and CDR2 sequences are SGHRS and YFSETQ. CDR3 amino acids: CASSPEGGQGYEQYF. In DNA, the CDR3 is TGCGCCAGCAGCCCGGAGGGAGGACAGGGATACGAGCAGTACTTC.

This sequence joins TRBV7-2 and TRBJ2-7; 8 bases line up with TRBD2. The J segment lost 5 bases and the V segment lost 1 base, leaving 19 bases of the junction unmatched. Germline CDR1 is SGHTA and CDR2 is FQGNSA. This CDR3 spans 19 amino acids. CDR3 sequence (DNA): TGTGCCAGCAGCTTAGGGCAGAGGATAGCGGGACGGCCCCCCCACGAGCAGTACTTC. Protein: CASSLGQRIAGRPPHEQYF.

V usage is TRBV7-9 and J usage is TRBJ2-3; TRBD2 agrees at 7 bases. This CDR3 has 14 amino acids. CDR1 and CDR2 from the germline V gene are SEHNR and FQNEAQ (reference sequence). The junction had 8 bases not matched to a gene; V was cut back by 5 bases and J by 6 bases. The CDR3 DNA sequence: TGTGCCAGCAGCCCGAGGGGAGGGCCCGATACGCAGTATTTT. The encoded protein is CASSPRGGPDTQYF.

This chain connects TRBV10-3 to TRBJ2-1; 9 bases map to TRBD2. Per the germline V gene, CDR1 is ENHRY and CDR2 is SYGVKD. CDR3 length equals 15 residues. V gave up 4 bases and J gave up 6 bases; unmatched junction bases: 7. The CDR3 loop reads CAISVPGLAPNEQFF. CDR3 nucleotides: TGTGCCATCAGTGTCCCGGGACTAGCCCCCAATGAGCAGTTCTTC.

The genes are TRBV27 and TRBJ2-3; the match to TRBD2 covers 11 bases. The CDR3 contains 15 residues. Germline V gene lookup returns CDR1 MNHEY and CDR2 SMNVEV (reference sequence). J gave up 5 bases and V 1 base, and 2 bases lay outside the gene matches. CDR3 coding DNA: TGTGCCAGCAGTTTATTAGCGGGAGGGCAAGATACGCAGTATTTT. Encoded protein: CASSLLAGGQDTQYF.

V and J are TRBV14 and TRBJ2-7; D possibly corresponds to TRBD2 (6 bases). CDR1 is SGHDN, CDR2 FVKESK, per germline. This CDR3 is 17 amino acids long. The V and J ends lost 3 bases and 2 bases respectively, with 20 bases between them. The CDR3 sequence: CASSQGPEGPVTYEQYF. As DNA, the CDR3 is TGTGCCAGCAGCCAGGGACCGGAGGGCCCGGTAACCTACGAGCAGTACTTC. The entire variable domain, with the rest obtained from reference TRBV14 and TRBJ2-7, is as follows: EAGVTQFPSHSVIEKGQTVTLRCDPISGHDNLYWYRRVMGKEIKFLLHFVKESKQDESGMPNNRFLAERTGGTYSTLKVQPAELEDSGVYFCASSQGPEGPVTYEQYFGPGTRLTVT.

The chain has TRBV7-9 and TRBJ2-1; 10 nucleotides line up with TRBD2. Germline-derived CDR1 and CDR2 are SEHNR and FQNEAQ (reference sequence). Trimming cost V 8 bases and J 4 bases; bases outside gene matches: 5. This CDR3 comprises 14 residues. CDR3 sequence (DNA): TGTGCCAGCGCAGCGGGAGGGAGATACAATGAGCAGTTCTTC. Its protein product is CASAAGGRYNEQFF.

The rearrangement uses TRBV15 and TRBJ2-7; TRBD2 might be the D (5 bases). Deletions cut 8 bases from V and 5 bases from J, with 16 bases between. The CDR3 has 13 residues. Germline V gene lookup returns CDR1 LNHNV and CDR2 YYDKDF (reference sequence). CDR3 nucleotides: TGTGCCACCGGCTGGCCCGAGGGAAACGAGCAGTACTTC. Translated: CATGWPEGNEQYF.

The chain joins TRBV11-3 to TRBJ2-7, with a weak D call TRBD1 (6 bases). V dropped 6 bases and J dropped 3 bases, with 18 bases sitting between them. From germline, CDR1 is SGHNT and CDR2 YENEEA. The CDR3 runs to 15 residues. CDR3 coding DNA: TGTGCCAGCAGTAGACAGGATATTAGGGACTACGAGCAGTACTTC. Its translation: CASSRQDIRDYEQYF.

The V and J genes are TRBV7-8 and TRBJ2-1, with 7 bases matching TRBD2. The germline V gene encodes CDR1 SGHVS and CDR2 FQNEAQ. This CDR3 spans 13 amino acids. V gave up 3 bases and J gave up 12 bases; unmatched junction bases: 8. CDR3 loop: CASSLDGGLTQFF. The CDR3 coding sequence is TGTGCCAGCAGCTTGGACGGGGGGTTAACGCAGTTCTTC.

V is TRBV6-5 and J is TRBJ2-2; 9 positions match TRBD1. Looked up from germline, CDR1 is MNHEY and CDR2 is SVGAGI. The trim removed 4 bases at V and 3 bases at J, leaving 3 bases unmatched. This CDR3 is built from 15 residues. The CDR3 nucleotides are TGTGCCAGCAGTTCTAGACAGGGGGACACCGGGGAGCTGTTTTTT. This sequence encodes CASSSRQGDTGELFF.

The CDR3 protein is CASSLFPGQGAMNTEAFF. In nucleotides, the CDR3 is TGCGCCAGCAGCTTGTTTCCTGGACAGGGTGCAATGAACACTGAAGCTTTCTTT. The V gene is TRBV5-1, the J gene TRBJ1-1; 8 bases line up with TRBD1. Germline lookup yields CDR1 SGHRS and CDR2 YFSETQ. The CDR3 totals 18 residues. V gave up 1 base and J gave up 0 bases; unmatched junction bases: 11. Full variable domain (remainder filled in from reference TRBV5-1 and TRBJ1-1): KAGVTQTPRYLIKTRGQQVTLSCSPISGHRSVSWYQQTPGQGLQFLFEYFSETQRNKGNFPGRFSGRQFSNSRSEMNVSTLELGDSALYLCASSLFPGQGAMNTEAFFGQGTRLTVV.

This rearrangement joins TRBV27 to TRBJ2-6; TRBD1 matches 7 bases. V trimming: 5 bases; J trimming: 4 bases; junction bases outside the gene matches: 11. The CDR3 is made up of 17 amino acids. Per the germline V gene, CDR1 is MNHEY and CDR2 is SMNVEV (reference sequence). As DNA, the CDR3 is TGTGCCAGCAGTACCTCCGACAGGGTGTCAGGGGCCAACGTCCTGACTTTC. Its protein product is CASSTSDRVSGANVLTF.

CDR3 DNA sequence: TGTGCCTACGGGGCTAGCGGGGGCTACGAGCAGTACTTC. Its translation: CAYGASGGYEQYF. The chain combines TRBV30 with TRBJ2-5; 10 bases match TRBD2. Matching the DNA end better, TRBJ2-7 makes the J call doubtful. There are 13 residues in the CDR3. The germline CDR1 and CDR2 sequences are GTSNPN and SVGIG (reference sequence).

For the CDR3, the DNA is TGCGCCAGCAGTGAGTCAGGGGCTTCTGGCTACACCTTC. Encoded protein: CASSESGASGYTF. The rearrangement joins TRBV10-1 to TRBJ1-2, with D perhaps TRBD1 (5 bases). Germline CDR1 is WNHNN and CDR2 is SYGVQD (reference sequence). The ends were cut back, 0 bases at V and 7 bases at J, with 9 bases in the middle. The CDR3 sequence is 13 residues long.

The rearrangement joins TRBV5-1 to TRBJ1-3; TRBD1 agrees at 10 bases. Losses at the gene ends were 0 bases for V and 2 bases for J; bases not matched to a gene: 2. This CDR3 is built from 16 residues. Looked up from germline, CDR1 is SGHRS and CDR2 is YFSETQ. In DNA form, the CDR3 reads TGCGCCAGCAGCTTGGTGGGGACAGGGGCTGGAAACACCATATATTTT. This gives the protein CASSLVGTGAGNTIYF.

The CDR3 DNA reads TGTGCCAGCAGTTACACAGGGGTCACTAATGAAAAACTGTTTTTT. Translated, it gives CASSYTGVTNEKLFF. The chain combines TRBV28 with TRBJ1-4; 7 nucleotides align to TRBD1. Trimming at V came to 4 bases and at J to 2 bases, leaving 4 bases not matched to a gene. CDR1 and CDR2 (germline): MDHEN, SYDVKM. The CDR3 spans 15 residues.

The gene calls are TRBV4-2 and TRBJ2-1, with TRBD2 identical over 10 bases. The germline gives CDR1 LGHNA, CDR2 YNFKEQ. The V segment lost 6 bases and the J segment 4 bases; nucleotides outside the gene matches: 6. The CDR3 runs to 15 residues. CDR3 loop: CASSPSGRDYNEQFF. The CDR3 DNA follows: TGTGCCAGCAGTCCAAGCGGGAGGGATTACAATGAGCAGTTCTTC.

The chain uses TRBV4-1 and TRBJ2-1; possibly TRBD1 for D (5 bases). The CDR3 spans 14 residues. The V gene's germline CDR1 is MGHRA and CDR2 YSYEKL. V lost 7 bases, J lost 13 bases, and 23 bases lay in between. CDR3 protein: CASTDDTFQGAQFF. DNA for the CDR3: TGCGCCAGCACCGATGACACGTTTCAGGGTGCCCAGTTCTTC.

This sequence joins TRBV5-4 and TRBJ1-2; no firm D call. Germline V gene sequence: CDR1 SGHNT, CDR2 YYREEE (reference sequence). V lost 0 bases, J lost 5 bases, and 11 bases lay in between. The CDR3 has 14 residues. The chain's CDR3 is CASSLAGSRYGYTF. CDR3 sequence (DNA): TGTGCCAGCAGCTTGGCGGGGAGCAGGTATGGCTACACCTTC.

The J gene is TRBJ2-2, the V gene TRBV6-5; D is possibly TRBD1 (5 bases). This CDR3 spans 16 amino acids. V lost 2 bases, J lost 6 bases, and 16 bases lay in between. CDR1 is MNHEY and CDR2 is SVGAGI in the germline V gene. The CDR3, as DNA: TGTGCCAGCAGTTACAAGGGGCAGGGTGGCGCCGGGGAGCTGTTTTTT. It specifies CASSYKGQGGAGELFF.

The chain is built from TRBV5-1 and TRBJ2-5; 8 positions match TRBD2. The CDR3 contains 17 residues. The ends lost 3 bases at V and 4 bases at J; junction bases unmatched: 14. The germline V gene encodes CDR1 SGHRS and CDR2 YFSETQ. The DNA for the CDR3 is TGCGCCAGCAGCTCCACCGGGACTAGTATCTCCCCAGAGACCCAGTACTTC. Translation gives CASSSTGTSISPETQYF.